This TCR beta chain is drawn from a study of T cells in localized non-small cell lung cancer. Assay used: immunoSEQ multiplex PCR; TCRdb lists only in-frame clones, some missing. The profile covers about 1,400 clones, with 20% appearing a single time and 15% to 20% taken by the ten largest. On this clone: Its antigen is unidentified.

Broader study findings: Within adjacent lung there appeared a median 57 of the top 100 tumor clones. Uninvolved adjacent lung showed higher T cell clonality than tumor.

Deletions cut 4 bases from V and 5 bases from J, with 15 bases between. There are 15 residues in the CDR3. CDR1 and CDR2 from the germline V gene are MNHGY and SAAAGT. The chain employs TRBV6-8 and TRBJ1-3, with D possibly matching TRBD1 (5 bases). The sequence was obtained from a male donor at least 60 years old with stage I squamous cell lung carcinoma. This specimen consisted of normal lung tissue next to the tumor, obtained before any cancer treatment. CDR3 region: CASSSSRDGRNTIYF. The CDR3, as DNA: TGTGCCAGCAGTTCAAGCCGGGACGGGAGAAACACCATATATTTT.